The 11 T cell receptor beta chains below were found in one sample sequenced in a study of cytomegalovirus exposure and HLA in healthy donors. PCR was performed using 60 Vbeta and 13 Jbeta primers. Clones were sequenced by immunoSEQ multiplex PCR, and TCRdb holds only the in-frame ones, with some missing. The sample includes roughly 120,000 clones, 77% of them seen just once. The specimen sequenced was PBMCs. The receptors come from a man aged 18-30 years in good health and CMV-seropositive.

Only one count was recorded for this clone. The CDR3 loop is CASSQDPGFSYEQYF. CDR3 coding DNA: TGCGCCAGCAGCCAAGATCCCGGGTTCTCCTACGAGCAGTACTTC. The rearrangement links TRBV4-1 to TRBJ2-7; D is ambiguous. The germline V and J ends were trimmed by 0 bases and 0 bases, with 9 bases remaining between them. The CDR3 is 15 residues long. Germline V CDR1 and CDR2: MGHRA, YSYEKL.

V is TRBV19 and J is TRBJ2-3; D uncertain. The V end lost 3 bases, the J end lost 4 bases, and 5 bases lay between the germline ends. Germline values: CDR1 LNHDA, CDR2 SQIVND (reference sequence). This CDR3 contains 12 residues. This CDR3 is CASSISADTQYF. CDR3 bases: TGTGCCAGTAGTATTTCGGCAGATACGCAGTATTTT. The entire variable domain, with the rest obtained from reference TRBV19 and TRBJ2-3, is as follows: DGGITQSPKYLFRKEGQNVTLSCEQNLNHDAMYWYRQDPGQGLRLIYYSQIVNDFQKGDIAEGYSVSREKKESFPLTVTSAQKNPTAFYLCASSISADTQYFGPGTRLTVL.

This clone was counted a single time. The J gene is TRBJ2-5, the V gene TRBV15; the match to TRBD2 covers 7 bases. In germline, CDR1 is LNHNV, CDR2 YYDKDF (reference sequence). Trimming cost V 3 bases and J 0 bases; bases outside gene matches: 1. The CDR3 extends over 14 amino acids. CDR3 region: CATSRAGDQETQYF. CDR3 in DNA: TGTGCCACCAGCAGGGCGGGGGACCAAGAGACCCAGTACTTC.

This chain uses TRBV6-5 with TRBJ2-1, with a tentative D call TRBD1 (6 bases). V was trimmed by 6 bases and J by 9 bases, leaving 12 bases between them. This CDR3 spans 12 amino acids. Per germline, CDR1 MNHEY and CDR2 SVGAGI. CDR3 sequence (DNA): TGTGCCAGCAGAAACAGGGTAGTTGAGCAGTTCTTC. Translating it yields CASRNRVVEQFF.

The chain joins TRBV27 to TRBJ1-5, with 9 bases fitting TRBD1. After removal of 3 bases from V and 3 bases from J, the junction contained 3 bases not matched to a gene. This CDR3 region has 15 residues. Germline CDR1 MNHEY, CDR2 SMNVEV (reference sequence). The CDR3 nucleotides read TGTGCCAGCAGTTTTGGGACAGGGCACAATCAGCCCCAGCATTTT. This gives the protein CASSFGTGHNQPQHF.

This chain uses TRBV11-3 with TRBJ2-5, with D perhaps TRBD2 (6 bases). This CDR3 contains 14 residues. Germline V gene data show CDR1 as SGHNT and CDR2 as YENEEA. V shed 0 bases and J shed 5 bases, with 10 bases lying between them. The CDR3 loop is CASSLDGGRETQYF. As DNA, the CDR3 is TGTGCCAGCAGCTTAGATGGAGGGCGGGAGACCCAGTACTTC.

The chain couples TRBV7-3 to TRBJ2-3, with 8 positions matching TRBD2. V was pared by 5 bases and J by 2 bases, with 9 bases of the junction left unmatched. CDR3 length equals 16 residues. From germline, CDR1 is SGHTA and CDR2 FQGTGA. CDR3 nucleotide sequence: TGTGCCAGCAGCCGACGGGCGGGGGGACTCACAGATACGCAGTATTTT. Its translation is CASSRRAGGLTDTQYF.

The genes are TRBV5-6 and TRBJ2-5; 12 bases map to TRBD1. This CDR3 is 14 amino acids long. Germline CDR1 reads SGHDT; CDR2 reads YYEEEE. With 3 bases clipped from V and 4 bases from J, the junction kept 1 base outside the gene matches. The CDR3 loop reads CASSWDRGLETQYF. The CDR3, as DNA: TGTGCCAGCAGCTGGGACAGGGGGCTAGAGACCCAGTACTTC.

The chain links TRBV5-1 to TRBJ2-7; 10 nucleotides line up with TRBD2. The germline V gene has CDR1 SGHRS and CDR2 YFSETQ. V trimming: 4 bases; J trimming: 0 bases; junction bases outside the gene matches: 10. The length of the CDR3 is 17 residues. The CDR3 spells CASSGLLAGRGSYEQYF. CDR3 DNA: TGCGCCAGCAGCGGGCTACTAGCGGGAAGAGGCTCCTACGAGCAGTACTTC.

The chain joins TRBV13 to TRBJ2-1; TRBD1 is a possible D gene (5 bases). The length of the CDR3 is 15 residues. Germline CDR1 reads PRHDT; CDR2 reads FYEKMQ (reference sequence). Trimming stripped 5 bases from V and 7 bases from J, with 18 bases between. The DNA of the CDR3 is TGTGCCAGCAGCCCTCCCGGGTCGCAGGGAAATGAGCAGTTCTTC. Translated, it gives CASSPPGSQGNEQFF.

CDR3 nucleotides: TGCGCCAGCAGCCAAGTCCCCCGGACAGGGGGCCATGGCTACACCTTC. Residues: CASSQVPRTGGHGYTF. V usage is TRBV4-1 and J usage is TRBJ1-2; 11 bases are a match to TRBD1. Germline CDR1 reads MGHRA; CDR2 reads YSYEKL. The CDR3 spans 16 residues. V shed 1 base, J shed 6 bases, and the junction held 7 bases outside the gene matches.